This TCR beta chain was sequenced in a study of T cells in Graves' hyperthyroidism and ophthalmopathy. Researchers amplified the TCR beta CDR3 regions from RNA transcripts. The TCR CDR3 first-round RT-PCR relied on the HTBI primer set. TCRdb independently ran MiXCR on the multiplex PCR reads; one entry per CDR3 protein. The data contain roughly 400,000 distinct CDR3 sequences, about 25% of them seen just once; the ten biggest clones take up about 70%. CDR1 is DFQATT and CDR2 is SNEGSKA in the germline V gene (reference sequence). The CDR3 consists of 16 residues. Trimming left V 0 bases short and J 2 bases short, with 15 bases between.

Source material: blood. V gene TRBV20-1 combines with J gene TRBJ2-3; D gene ambiguous. The TCR sequence derives from a man between 45 and 60 years old with Graves' hyperthyroidism. CDR3 DNA: TGCAGTGCTAGAGACCTACTGGGCGGAACCACAGATACGCAGTATTTT. Protein product: CSARDLLGGTTDTQYF.